One and the same sample provided the 18 T cell receptor beta chains below, sequenced in a study of beta chain features in type 1 diabetes. Sequencing targeted expressed TCRB transcripts, as all isolated RNA had been reverse transcribed. The protocol was immunoSEQ multiplex PCR, while the TCRdb copy is restricted to in-frame clones and leaves out a portion. The sample records fewer than 650,000 clones, around 15% being singletons. Sequences were obtained from naive CD4+ T cells from blood. The source is a young man in good health.

The chain carries TRBV2 and TRBJ2-7; 8 bases align to TRBD2. Germline V gene data show CDR1 as SNHLY and CDR2 as FYNNEI. Germline trimming cut 7 bases from V and 0 bases from J; bases unmatched to any gene: 8. There are 15 residues in the CDR3. The CDR3 is CASTLRTSSSYEQYF. The CDR3 DNA sequence: TGTGCCAGCACCCTTCGGACTAGCAGCTCCTACGAGCAGTACTTC.

This clone was detected only a few times. V and J are TRBV25-1 and TRBJ1-2; 7 bases are a match to TRBD1. The CDR3 extends over 15 amino acids. Trimming cost V 5 bases and J 4 bases; bases outside gene matches: 10. Germline values: CDR1 MGHDK, CDR2 SYGVNS. CDR3 coding DNA: TGTGCCAGCAGTTCCCACAGGGGACCGGGCTATGGCTACACCTTC. It codes for CASSSHRGPGYGYTF.

The J gene is TRBJ1-5, the V gene TRBV7-8; no firm D call. CDR1 SGHVS and CDR2 FQNEAQ come from the germline V gene. The CDR3 runs to 14 residues. V dropped 1 base and J dropped 6 bases, with 10 bases sitting between them. The CDR3 sequence is CASSLGAERQPQHF. Written as DNA, the CDR3 is TGTGCCAGCAGCTTAGGCGCCGAGCGTCAGCCCCAGCATTTT.

V and J are TRBV29-1 and TRBJ2-7; no clear D gene. Germline CDR1 is SQVTM and CDR2 is ANQGSEA. The V and J ends lost 4 bases and 3 bases respectively, with 7 bases between them. The CDR3 spans 11 residues. The CDR3 loop reads CSVAGYYEQYF. CDR3 in DNA: TGCAGCGTTGCCGGGTACTACGAGCAGTACTTC.

Note on this clone: The sample holds other DNA sequences that translate to the same CDR3. The CDR3 DNA follows: TGTGCCAGCAGCTTAGGTGAAAACTATGGCTACACCTTC. It yields the protein CASSLGENYGYTF. The genes are TRBV7-9 and TRBJ1-2; no reliable D call. Germline V gives CDR1 SEHNR, CDR2 FQNEAQ (reference sequence). The CDR3 has 13 residues. V dropped 1 base and J dropped 2 bases, with 5 bases sitting between them.

The rearrangement uses TRBV10-3 and TRBJ2-5, with 11 bases that match TRBD1. Germline CDR1 and CDR2: ENHRY and SYGVKD. V gave up 7 bases and J gave up 4 bases; unmatched junction bases: 2. There are 13 residues in the CDR3. The CDR3 sequence: CAIMGTGGETQYF. CDR3 bases: TGTGCCATCATGGGGACAGGGGGAGAGACCCAGTACTTC.

This clone was detected a few times. The chain has TRBV29-1 and TRBJ2-7, with 12 bases lining up with TRBD2. With V trimmed by 5 bases and J by 1 base, 3 bases remained unmatched. Germline V gene lookup returns CDR1 SQVTM and CDR2 ANQGSEA. The CDR3 totals 14 residues. The CDR3 nucleotides are TGCAGCGTTCTCACTAGCGGGGGGTCCTACGAGCAGTACTTC. It yields the protein CSVLTSGGSYEQYF.

The table lists this clone with a few counts. The V and J genes are TRBV13 and TRBJ2-7; D may be TRBD2 (6 bases). Germline V gives CDR1 PRHDT, CDR2 FYEKMQ (reference sequence). The CDR3 contains 16 residues. Trimming pared 1 base from V and 2 bases from J, leaving 15 bases between. CDR3 sequence (DNA): TGTGCCAGCAGCTTAGAGGGGCGGGGTCCTCCCTACGAGCAGTACTTC. It encodes CASSLEGRGPPYEQYF.

A few counts support this clone. The chain employs TRBV7-3 and TRBJ1-1, with a tentative D call TRBD1 (5 bases). CDR3 length: 15 amino acids. V lost 4 bases to trimming and J lost 0 bases, with 12 bases between them. Germline V gene lookup returns CDR1 SGHTA and CDR2 FQGTGA. This CDR3 reads CASSYTGTVNTEAFF. The CDR3 coding sequence is TGTGCCAGCAGCTATACCGGGACCGTGAACACTGAAGCTTTCTTT.

This clone appeared a few times. The V gene is TRBV4-2, the J gene TRBJ1-5; D is unresolved. Germline V CDR1 and CDR2: LGHNA, YNFKEQ. CDR3 length: 16 residues. With 0 bases removed from V and 0 bases from J, the gap between germline ends came to 9 bases. CDR3 amino acids: CASSQERTSSNQPQHF. The CDR3 bases are TGTGCCAGCAGCCAAGAGAGGACTTCTAGCAATCAGCCCCAGCATTTT.

This chain uses TRBV4-3 with TRBJ2-3; D ambiguous. The CDR3 is 13 residues long. Trimming cost V 1 base and J 8 bases, with 10 bases left between them. CDR1 is LGHNA, CDR2 YSLEER, per germline. The CDR3 nucleotides are TGCGCCAGCAGCCAAGGCAAGGGCCTTACGCAGTATTTT. Its protein product is CASSQGKGLTQYF.

In this sample, this clone turned up a few times. The rearrangement joins TRBV15 to TRBJ1-3; D remains ambiguous. CDR3 size: 16 residues. Between the trimmed V and J ends, which lost 5 bases and 4 bases, there was a span of 18 bases. The germline V gene encodes CDR1 LNHNV and CDR2 YYDKDF (reference sequence). DNA of the CDR3: TGTGCCACCAGCGGCCAACGGGAGGGATTGGGAAACACCATATATTTT. Translation gives CATSGQREGLGNTIYF.

The chain couples TRBV7-2 to TRBJ1-2; a weak D match, TRBD1 (6 bases). CDR3 length: 16 amino acids. Germline V gene lookup returns CDR1 SGHTA and CDR2 FQGNSA. Trimming cost V 2 bases and J 4 bases, with 17 bases left between them. Here the CDR3 reads CASSLLPPGHPYGYTF. For the CDR3, the DNA is TGTGCCAGCAGCTTACTACCTCCGGGACACCCCTATGGCTACACCTTC.

The chain carries TRBV7-2 and TRBJ1-5; TRBD1 is a possible D gene (6 bases). Per germline, CDR1 SGHTA and CDR2 FQGNSA. The length of the CDR3 is 15 residues. V was clipped by 0 bases and J by 2 bases, with 8 bases between them. CDR3 bases: TGTGCCAGCAGCTTAGCGACAGGACGCAATCAGCCCCAGCATTTT. Translating it yields CASSLATGRNQPQHF.

The genes are TRBV9 and TRBJ2-1; the match to TRBD2 covers 10 bases. The CDR3 loop spans 18 amino acids. The germline gives CDR1 SGDLS, CDR2 YYNGEE. V shed 3 bases, J shed 2 bases, and the junction held 11 bases outside the gene matches. In DNA form, the CDR3 reads TGTGCCAGCAGCGACGGGACTAGCGCACTAGGGGCCTACAATGAGCAGTTCTTC. Protein product: CASSDGTSALGAYNEQFF.

This clone was detected a few times. The V and J genes are TRBV18 and TRBJ1-1; D is undetermined. V was pared by 6 bases and J by 1 base, with 21 bases between. The CDR3 is made up of 17 amino acids. Germline CDR1 is KGHSH and CDR2 is LQKENI. The CDR3 bases are TGTGCCAGCTCCCTACAACCGGTACAGAGAAAGAACACTGAAGCTTTCTTT. Its protein product is CASSLQPVQRKNTEAFF. The complete variable domain, with remaining parts taken from reference TRBV18 and TRBJ1-1, reads NAGVMQNPRHLVRRRGQEARLRCSPMKGHSHVYWYRQLPEEGLKFMVYLQKENIIDESGMPKERFSAEFPKEGPSILRIQQVVRGDSAAYFCASSLQPVQRKNTEAFFGQGTRLTVV.

This clone was picked up a small number of times. This chain uses TRBV30 with TRBJ2-1, with 10 nucleotides matching TRBD2. The CDR3 sequence is 15 residues long. Germline lookup yields CDR1 GTSNPN and CDR2 SVGIG (reference sequence). J lost 7 bases, V lost 5 bases, and 11 bases had no gene match. The CDR3: CAWECDFSGRNEQFF. In DNA, the CDR3 is TGTGCCTGGGAATGTGACTTTAGCGGGAGGAATGAGCAGTTCTTC.

This clone was detected a few times. The chain links TRBV28 to TRBJ2-7; D not certain. Germline lookup yields CDR1 MDHEN and CDR2 SYDVKM. The CDR3 is 16 residues long. Trimming shortened V by 3 bases and J by 0 bases, and 15 bases separated the two germline ends. CDR3 amino acids: CASSFLLYDISYEQYF. The CDR3, as DNA: TGTGCCAGCAGTTTCCTGTTATATGACATCTCCTACGAGCAGTACTTC.